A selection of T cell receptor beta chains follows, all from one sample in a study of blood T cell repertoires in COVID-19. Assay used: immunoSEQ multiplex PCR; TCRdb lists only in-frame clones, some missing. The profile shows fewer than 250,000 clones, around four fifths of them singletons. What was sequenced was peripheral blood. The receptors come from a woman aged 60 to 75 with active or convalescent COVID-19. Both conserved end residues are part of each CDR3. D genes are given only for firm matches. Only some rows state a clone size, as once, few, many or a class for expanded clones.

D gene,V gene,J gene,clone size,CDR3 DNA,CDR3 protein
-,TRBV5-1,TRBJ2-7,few,TGCGCCAGCAGCTTCAGTCTAGACCTCAACTACGAGCAGTACTTC,CASSFSLDLNYEQYF
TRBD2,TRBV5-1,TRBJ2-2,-,TGCGCCAGCAGCTTGTTAGCGGGAGATAACGGGGAGCTGTTTTTT,CASSLLAGDNGELFF
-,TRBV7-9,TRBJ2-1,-,TGTGCCAGCAGCTTACCGGGATTCTACAATGAGCAGTTCTTC,CASSLPGFYNEQFF
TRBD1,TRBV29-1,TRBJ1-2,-,TGCAGCGTTGACCCGACAGGGACCAACTATGGCTACACCTTC,CSVDPTGTNYGYTF
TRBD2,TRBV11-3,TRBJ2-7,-,TGTGCCAGCAGCTGGGGACTAGCGGGAGCAATGCGCGAGCAGTACTTC,CASSWGLAGAMREQYF
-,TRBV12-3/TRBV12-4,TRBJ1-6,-,TGTGCCAGCAGTTGGTCGGGGGATTCACCCCTCCACTTT,CASSWSGDSPLHF
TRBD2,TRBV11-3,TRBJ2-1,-,TGTGCCAGCAGCTTAGGTCCTAGCGGGAGAGATGAGCAGTTCTTC,CASSLGPSGRDEQFF
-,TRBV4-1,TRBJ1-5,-,TGCGCCAGCAGCCCCTCGGGTAGCAATCAGCCCCAGCATTTT,CASSPSGSNQPQHF
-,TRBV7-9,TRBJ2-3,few,TGTGCCAGCAGCTTAGACCTTTCAGGCACAGATACGCAGTATTTT,CASSLDLSGTDTQYF
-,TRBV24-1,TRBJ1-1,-,TGTGCCACCAGTGATTCCAGGCAGATTGAAGCTTTCTTT,CATSDSRQIEAFF
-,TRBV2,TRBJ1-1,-,TGTGCCAGCAGTTTTCCCACAGGGAGGGTGGGGACGAACACTGAAGCTTTCTTT,CASSFPTGRVGTNTEAFF
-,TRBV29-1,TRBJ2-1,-,TGCAGCGTTGGAGGGGTAGCGGTCTACAATGAGCAGTTCTTC,CSVGGVAVYNEQFF
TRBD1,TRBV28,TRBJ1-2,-,TGTGCCAGCAGTTTTAGGGCAGGCAGGGGGAACTATGGCTACACCTTC,CASSFRAGRGNYGYTF
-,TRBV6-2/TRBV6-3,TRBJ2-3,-,TGTGCCAGCAGTTACGATAGTCGAGACAGGTCGTGGGTGACAGATACGCAGTATTTT,CASSYDSRDRSWVTDTQYF
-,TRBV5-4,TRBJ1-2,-,TGTGCCAGCAGCTTGGAACAAAATCCTAACTATGGCTACACCTTC,CASSLEQNPNYGYTF
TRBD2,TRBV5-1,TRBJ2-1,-,TGCGCCAGCAGCTTGATTCCGGGACTAGCGGGGGGAGAGCAGTTCTTC,CASSLIPGLAGGEQFF
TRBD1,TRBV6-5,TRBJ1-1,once,TGTGCCAGCAGACCCCGGACAGGGGGAGCTTTCTTT,CASRPRTGGAFF
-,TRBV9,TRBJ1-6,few,TGTGCCAGCAGCGTAGCAGGGGCCGGTTCACCCCTCCACTTT,CASSVAGAGSPLHF
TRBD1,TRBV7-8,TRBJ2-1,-,TGTGCCAGCAGCCTCACCCTCGGGACAGTCTACAATGAGCAGTTCTTC,CASSLTLGTVYNEQFF
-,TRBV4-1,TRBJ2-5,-,TGCGCCAGCAGCCCGAGGATCCAAGAGACCCAGTACTTC,CASSPRIQETQYF
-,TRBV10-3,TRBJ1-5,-,TGTGCCATCAGTGAGAAGGTTCGCACCCTGAGGTTTAGACAGCCCCAGCATTTT,CAISEKVRTLRFRQPQHF
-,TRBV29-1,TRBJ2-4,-,TGCAGCGTTGAAGATTCCCGTGGGGCCGACATTCAGTACTTC,CSVEDSRGADIQYF
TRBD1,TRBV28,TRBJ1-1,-,TGTGCCAGCAGTGCGACAGGGGTCACTGAAGCTTTCTTT,CASSATGVTEAFF
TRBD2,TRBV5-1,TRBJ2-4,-,TGCGCCAGCAGGGAGACTAGCGGAAAAAACATTCAGTACTTC,CASRETSGKNIQYF
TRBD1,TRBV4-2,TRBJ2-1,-,TGTGCCAGCAGCCAAGGACAGGGGGTTTACAATGAGCAGTTCTTC,CASSQGQGVYNEQFF
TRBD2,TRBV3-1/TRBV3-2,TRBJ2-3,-,TGTGCCAGCAGCCAAGCGGAGCGGGGGGGTGTGCAGTATTTT,CASSQAERGGVQYF
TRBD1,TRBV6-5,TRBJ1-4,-,TGTGCCAGCAGGACGACAGGGCCTAATGAAAAACTGTTTTTT,CASRTTGPNEKLFF
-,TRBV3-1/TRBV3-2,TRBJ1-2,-,TGTGCCAGCAGCTCCGGGACTGTCGATGGCTACACCTTC,CASSSGTVDGYTF
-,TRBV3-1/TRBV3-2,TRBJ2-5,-,TGTGCCAGCAGCCAAGGTGCCTTGACAGCCATAGAGACCCAGTACTTC,CASSQGALTAIETQYF
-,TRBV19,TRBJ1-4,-,TGTGCCAGTAGTTTCGGGCAGCCAGGGACTAATGAAAAACTGTTTTTT,CASSFGQPGTNEKLFF
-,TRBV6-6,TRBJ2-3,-,TGTGCCAGCAGTTACTCCGAGGATACGCAGTATTTT,CASSYSEDTQYF
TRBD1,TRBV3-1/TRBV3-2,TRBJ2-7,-,TGTGCCAGCAGGCAGGGACAGGGGTCGGCCCCCTACGAGCAGTACTTC,CASRQGQGSAPYEQYF
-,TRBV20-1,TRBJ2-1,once,TGCAGTGCTAGGGAGGGCGGTGAGCAGTTCTTC,CSAREGGEQFF
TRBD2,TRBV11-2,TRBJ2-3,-,TGTGCCAGCAGCTTAGCTTCTAGCGGGGTAACAGATACGCAGTATTTT,CASSLASSGVTDTQYF
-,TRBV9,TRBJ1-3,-,TGTGCCAGCAGCGTAGGAGGCGGCCTCTCTGGAAACACCATATATTTT,CASSVGGGLSGNTIYF
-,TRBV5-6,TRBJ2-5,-,TGTGCCAGCAGCACTCGACTGCGTGGAGAGACCCAGTACTTC,CASSTRLRGETQYF
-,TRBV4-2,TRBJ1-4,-,TGTGCCAGCAGCCGAGAGACAGGAACTAATGAAAAACTGTTTTTT,CASSRETGTNEKLFF
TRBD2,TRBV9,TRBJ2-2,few,TGTGCCAGCAGCGTAGAGCTGGGGGGGTGGACCGGGGAGCTGTTTTTT,CASSVELGGWTGELFF
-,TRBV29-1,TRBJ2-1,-,TGCAGCGTAGAGGTTTTCGGAAATGAGCAGTTCTTC,CSVEVFGNEQFF
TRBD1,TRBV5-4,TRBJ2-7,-,TGTGCCAGCACCCGACAGGGGGCGGGCTACGAGCAGTACTTC,CASTRQGAGYEQYF
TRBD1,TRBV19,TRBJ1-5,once,TGTGCCATCTCCGCCGGGGGACAGCCTAATCAGCCCCAGCATTTT,CAISAGGQPNQPQHF